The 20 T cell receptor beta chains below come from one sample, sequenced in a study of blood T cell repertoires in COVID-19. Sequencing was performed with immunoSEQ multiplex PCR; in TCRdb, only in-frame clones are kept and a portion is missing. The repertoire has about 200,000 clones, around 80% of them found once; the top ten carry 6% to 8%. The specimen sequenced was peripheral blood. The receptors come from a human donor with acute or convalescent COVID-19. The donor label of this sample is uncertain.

This CDR3 reads CASSSAGQYEQYF. CDR3 coding DNA: TGTGCCAGCAGTTCGGCGGGGCAATACGAGCAGTACTTC. The chain employs TRBV12-3 or TRBV12-4 and TRBJ2-7; weak D call: TRBD2 (6 bases). The CDR3 is 13 residues long. V lost 4 bases, J lost 4 bases, and 11 bases lay in between.

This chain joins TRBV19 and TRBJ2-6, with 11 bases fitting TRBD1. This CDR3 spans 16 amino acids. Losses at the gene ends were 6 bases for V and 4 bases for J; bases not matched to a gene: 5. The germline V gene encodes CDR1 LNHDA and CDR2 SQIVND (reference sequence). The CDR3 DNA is TGTGCCAGTAGGGGGACAGGGGGGTCCGGGGCCAACGTCCTGACTTTC. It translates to CASRGTGGSGANVLTF.

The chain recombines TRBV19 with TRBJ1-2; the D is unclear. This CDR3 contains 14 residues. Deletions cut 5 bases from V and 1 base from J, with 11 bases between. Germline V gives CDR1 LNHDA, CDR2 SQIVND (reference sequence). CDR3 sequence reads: CASSQTGSNYGYTF. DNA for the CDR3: TGTGCCAGTAGTCAAACGGGGAGTAACTATGGCTACACCTTC.

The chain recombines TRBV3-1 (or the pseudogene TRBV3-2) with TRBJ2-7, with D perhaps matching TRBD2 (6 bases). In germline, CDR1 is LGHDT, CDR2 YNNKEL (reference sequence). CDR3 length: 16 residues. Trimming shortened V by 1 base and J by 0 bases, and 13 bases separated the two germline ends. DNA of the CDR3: TGTGCCAGCAGCCAAGGGAGGGGCGGTGGCTCCTACGAGCAGTACTTC. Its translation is CASSQGRGGGSYEQYF.

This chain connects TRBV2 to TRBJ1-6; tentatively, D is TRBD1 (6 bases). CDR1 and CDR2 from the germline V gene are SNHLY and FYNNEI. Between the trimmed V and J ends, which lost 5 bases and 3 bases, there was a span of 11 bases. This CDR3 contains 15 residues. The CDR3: CASSTGQHYNSPLHF. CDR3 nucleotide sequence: TGTGCCAGCAGTACCGGACAGCACTATAATTCACCCCTCCACTTT.

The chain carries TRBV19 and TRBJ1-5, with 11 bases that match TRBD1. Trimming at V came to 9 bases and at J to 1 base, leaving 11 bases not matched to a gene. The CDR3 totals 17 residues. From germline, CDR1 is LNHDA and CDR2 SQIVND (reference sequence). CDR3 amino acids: CASRDRGSLRSNQPQHF. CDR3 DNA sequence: TGTGCCAGCCGGGACAGGGGGTCTCTGAGGAGCAATCAGCCCCAGCATTTT.

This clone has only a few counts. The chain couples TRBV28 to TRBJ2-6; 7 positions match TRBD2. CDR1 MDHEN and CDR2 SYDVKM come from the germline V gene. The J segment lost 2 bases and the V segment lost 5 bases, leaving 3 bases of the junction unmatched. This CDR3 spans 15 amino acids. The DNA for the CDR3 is TGTGCCAGCAGTCCGGGGGGAGCTGGGGCCAACGTCCTGACTTTC. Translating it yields CASSPGGAGANVLTF.

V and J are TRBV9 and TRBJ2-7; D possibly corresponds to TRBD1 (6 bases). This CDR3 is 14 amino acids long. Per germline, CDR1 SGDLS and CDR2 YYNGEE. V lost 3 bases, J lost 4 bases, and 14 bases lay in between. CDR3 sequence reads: CASSATIQGYEQYF. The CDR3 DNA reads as TGTGCCAGCAGCGCCACCATACAGGGATACGAGCAGTACTTC.

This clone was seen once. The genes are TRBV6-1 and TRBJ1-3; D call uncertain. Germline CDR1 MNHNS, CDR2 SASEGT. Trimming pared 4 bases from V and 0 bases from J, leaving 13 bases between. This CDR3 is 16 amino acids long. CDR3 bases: TGTGCCAGCAGTGTCCTCGCAGGAAGCTCTGGAAACACCATATATTTT. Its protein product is CASSVLAGSSGNTIYF.

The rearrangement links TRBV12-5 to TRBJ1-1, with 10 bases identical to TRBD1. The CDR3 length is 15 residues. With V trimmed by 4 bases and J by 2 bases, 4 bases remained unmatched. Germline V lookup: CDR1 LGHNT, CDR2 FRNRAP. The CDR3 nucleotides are TGTGCTAGTGGTTCGGGACAGGGGAAAAACACTGAAGCTTTCTTT. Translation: CASGSGQGKNTEAFF.

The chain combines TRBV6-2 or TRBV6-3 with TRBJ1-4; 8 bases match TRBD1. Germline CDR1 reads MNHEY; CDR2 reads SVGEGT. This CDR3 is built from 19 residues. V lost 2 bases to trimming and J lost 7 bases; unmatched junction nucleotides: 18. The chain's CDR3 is CASSYGSGGKTRNGEKLFF. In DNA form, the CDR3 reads TGTGCCAGCAGTTACGGGTCAGGGGGCAAGACGAGGAACGGTGAAAAACTGTTTTTT.

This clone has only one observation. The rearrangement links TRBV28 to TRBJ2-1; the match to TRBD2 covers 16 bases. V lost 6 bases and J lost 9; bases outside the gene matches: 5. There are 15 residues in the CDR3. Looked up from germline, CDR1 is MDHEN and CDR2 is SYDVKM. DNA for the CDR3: TGTGCCAGCAGCCAGGGGACTAGCGGGAGGGTTGAGCAGTTCTTC. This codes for CASSQGTSGRVEQFF.

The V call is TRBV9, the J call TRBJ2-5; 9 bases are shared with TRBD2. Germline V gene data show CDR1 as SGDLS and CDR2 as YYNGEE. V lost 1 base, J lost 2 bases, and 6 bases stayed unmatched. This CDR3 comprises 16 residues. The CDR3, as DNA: TGTGCCAGCAGCGTAACTAGCGGGTGGGGGCAAGAGACCCAGTACTTC. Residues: CASSVTSGWGQETQYF.

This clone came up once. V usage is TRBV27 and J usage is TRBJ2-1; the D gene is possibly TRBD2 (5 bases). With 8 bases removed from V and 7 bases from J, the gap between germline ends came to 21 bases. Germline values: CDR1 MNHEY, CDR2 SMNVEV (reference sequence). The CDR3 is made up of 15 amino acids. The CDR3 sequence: CASFPAPFSANEQFF. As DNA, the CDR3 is TGTGCCAGCTTCCCCGCCCCTTTTAGCGCAAATGAGCAGTTCTTC.

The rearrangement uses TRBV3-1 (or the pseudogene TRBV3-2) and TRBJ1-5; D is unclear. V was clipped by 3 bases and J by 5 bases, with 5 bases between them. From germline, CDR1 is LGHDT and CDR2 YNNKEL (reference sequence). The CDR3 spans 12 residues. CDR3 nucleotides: TGTGCCAGCAGCCAGGGAGATCAGCCCCAGCATTTT. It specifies CASSQGDQPQHF.

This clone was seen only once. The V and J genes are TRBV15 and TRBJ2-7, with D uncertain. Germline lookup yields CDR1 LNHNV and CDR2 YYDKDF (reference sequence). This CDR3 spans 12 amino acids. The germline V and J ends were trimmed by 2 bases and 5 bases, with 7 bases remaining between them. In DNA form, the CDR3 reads TGTGCCACCAGCAGAAGAAGAGACGAGCAGTACTTC. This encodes CATSRRRDEQYF.

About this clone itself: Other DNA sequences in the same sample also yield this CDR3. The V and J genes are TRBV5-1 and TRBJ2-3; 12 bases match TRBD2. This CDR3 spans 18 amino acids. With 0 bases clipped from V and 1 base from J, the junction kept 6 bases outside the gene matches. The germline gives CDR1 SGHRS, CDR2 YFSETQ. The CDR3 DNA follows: TGCGCCAGCAGCTTGGGACTAGCGGGAGTTGGGGGCACAGATACGCAGTATTTT. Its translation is CASSLGLAGVGGTDTQYF.

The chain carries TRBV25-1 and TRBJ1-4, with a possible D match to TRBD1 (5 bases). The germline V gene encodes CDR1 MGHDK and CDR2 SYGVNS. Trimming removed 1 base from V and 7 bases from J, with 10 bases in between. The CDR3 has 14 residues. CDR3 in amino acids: CASSESSGIEKLFF. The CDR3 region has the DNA TGTGCCAGCAGTGAATCCTCAGGGATTGAAAAACTGTTTTTT.

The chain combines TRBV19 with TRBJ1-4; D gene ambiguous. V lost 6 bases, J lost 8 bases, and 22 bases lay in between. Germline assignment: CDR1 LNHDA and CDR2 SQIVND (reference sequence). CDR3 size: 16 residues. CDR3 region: CASRGWAIGSGEKLFF. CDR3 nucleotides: TGTGCCAGTAGAGGTTGGGCGATCGGTTCGGGGGAAAAACTGTTTTTT.

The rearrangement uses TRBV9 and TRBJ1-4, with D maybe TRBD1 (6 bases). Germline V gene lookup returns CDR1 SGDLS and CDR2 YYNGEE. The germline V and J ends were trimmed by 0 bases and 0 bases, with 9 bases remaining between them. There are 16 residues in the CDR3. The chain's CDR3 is CASSVGTVATNEKLFF. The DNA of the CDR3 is TGTGCCAGCAGCGTAGGGACAGTTGCAACTAATGAAAAACTGTTTTTT.